A single sample is the source of the 21 T cell receptor beta chains below, sequenced in a study of OX40 agonist ivuxolimab in advanced cancers. Assay: immunoSEQ multiplex PCR; the TCRdb copy retains only in-frame clones and omits some. The data show 30,000 or so clones, roughly 80% seen once. Sequences were derived from CD4+ or CD8+ T cells sorted from blood, sampled in a trial of the OX40 agonist ivuxolimab. The receptors were gathered from an adult with an advanced solid tumor such as melanoma, head and neck, liver or kidney cancer.

The V call is TRBV30, the J call TRBJ2-1, with D possibly matching TRBD1 (6 bases). Germline values: CDR1 GTSNPN, CDR2 SVGIG (reference sequence). The CDR3 sequence is 14 residues long. Trimming removed 1 base from V and 4 bases from J, with 11 bases in between. This chain's CDR3 is CAWSGTVTYNEQFF. The CDR3 bases are TGTGCCTGGAGTGGGACAGTAACTTACAATGAGCAGTTCTTC.

V gene TRBV7-2 combines with J gene TRBJ1-3; TRBD1 is a possible D gene (5 bases). Between the trimmed V and J ends, which lost 2 bases and 2 bases, there was a span of 7 bases. In germline, CDR1 is SGHTA, CDR2 FQGNSA. The CDR3 consists of 14 residues. The CDR3 loop is CASSLLGAGNTIYF. The CDR3 nucleotides are TGTGCCAGCAGCTTACTAGGGGCTGGAAACACCATATATTTT.

The chain joins TRBV29-1 to TRBJ2-3, with 8 bases identical to TRBD1. Germline values: CDR1 SQVTM, CDR2 ANQGSEA. CDR3 size: 15 residues. The J segment lost 2 bases and the V segment lost 3 bases, leaving 7 bases of the junction unmatched. CDR3 sequence: CSVDFRGRSTDTQYF. The CDR3 nucleotides read TGCAGCGTTGACTTCAGGGGGCGATCCACAGATACGCAGTATTTT.

Here the CDR3 reads CASSQVGENIQYF. DNA for the CDR3: TGCGCCAGCAGCCAAGTGGGTGAAAACATTCAGTACTTC. This chain connects TRBV4-3 to TRBJ2-4, with D uncertain. The germline CDR1 and CDR2 sequences are LGHNA and YSLEER. The CDR3 contains 13 residues. The V end lost 1 base, the J end lost 5 bases, and 6 bases lay between the germline ends.

V usage is TRBV7-9 and J usage is TRBJ1-1; TRBD1 matches at 9 bases. V dropped 5 bases and J dropped 4; count of bases not matched to a gene: 8. The CDR3 sequence is 15 residues long. Germline-derived CDR1 and CDR2 are SEHNR and FQNEAQ (reference sequence). This chain's CDR3 is CASSPQGARGTEAFF. The CDR3 nucleotides read TGTGCCAGCAGCCCACAGGGGGCGAGGGGCACTGAAGCTTTCTTT.

This clone showed up many times. Its ends do not fully match the called genes, so a read error is possible. V usage is TRBV5-3 and J usage is TRBJ1-5, with a tentative D call TRBD1 (5 bases). TRBV5-3 is flagged as an ORF with uncertain function. The CDR3 totals 14 residues. The CDR3 loop is CASSLAGDGQPQHF. Here the CDR3 DNA reads TGTGCCAGCAGCTTGGCCGGGGACGGTCAGCCCCAGCATTTT.

This sequence joins TRBV6-6 and TRBJ2-7; 12 bases line up with TRBD2. CDR1 MNHNY and CDR2 SVGAGI come from the germline V gene (reference sequence). The length of the CDR3 is 16 residues. Unmatched junction bases numbered 7, after V lost 2 bases and J lost 5 bases. Written as DNA, the CDR3 is TGTGCCAGCAGTTACCCTCTAGCGGGAGGGCCTCACGAGCAGTACTTC. Translated, it gives CASSYPLAGGPHEQYF.

A few counts support this clone. The CDR3 is CASGRRVMNTEAFF. In nucleotides, the CDR3 is TGTGCCAGCGGCCGTCGGGTCATGAACACTGAAGCTTTCTTT. The rearrangement joins TRBV7-9 to TRBJ1-1; D uncertain. The V end was cut by 8 bases, the J end by 0 bases, with 13 bases between. This CDR3 comprises 14 residues. Germline-derived CDR1 and CDR2 are SEHNR and FQNEAQ (reference sequence).

The chain links TRBV6-1 to TRBJ2-3; D is unresolved. CDR3 length: 13 amino acids. Trimming shortened V by 5 bases and J by 4 bases, and 10 bases separated the two germline ends. Germline-derived CDR1 and CDR2 are MNHNS and SASEGT. The CDR3 coding sequence is TGTGCCAGCAGTAGGTTGATCGCAGATACGCAGTATTTT. Its protein product is CASSRLIADTQYF.

The chain carries TRBV4-1 and TRBJ2-3, with D perhaps given as TRBD1 or TRBD2 (6 bases each). The CDR3 has 16 amino acids. Trimming removed 0 bases from V and 1 base from J, with 11 bases in between. Germline CDR1 and CDR2: MGHRA and YSYEKL. Here the CDR3 DNA reads TGCGCCAGCAGCCAAGAACCGGAGGGGGGCACAGATACGCAGTATTTT. Its protein product is CASSQEPEGGTDTQYF.

The chain combines TRBV6-1 with TRBJ2-1; possibly TRBD2 for D (7 bases). This CDR3 comprises 15 residues. Trimming took off 7 bases at V and 7 bases at J, with 20 bases between the two ends. Germline values: CDR1 MNHNS, CDR2 SASEGT. The CDR3 DNA reads as TGTGCCAGCACTCCAGGGGAGGGCGCTGGAAATGAGCAGTTCTTC. This codes for CASTPGEGAGNEQFF.

The J gene is TRBJ2-7, the V gene TRBV19; tentatively, D is TRBD2 (5 bases). Germline V gives CDR1 LNHDA, CDR2 SQIVND (reference sequence). V was trimmed by 4 bases and J by 0 bases, leaving 10 bases between them. The CDR3 has 14 amino acids. CDR3 DNA: TGTGCCAGTAGTAGGACCAGCGGCTCCTACGAGCAGTACTTC. It encodes CASSRTSGSYEQYF.

The gene calls are TRBV9 and TRBJ1-1; D not certain. Trimming took off 4 bases at V and 4 bases at J, with 11 bases between the two ends. CDR3 length equals 13 residues. The germline CDR1 and CDR2 sequences are SGDLS and YYNGEE. The CDR3 reads CASSPVLSTEAFF. CDR3 nucleotide sequence: TGTGCCAGCAGCCCCGTCTTGAGCACTGAAGCTTTCTTT.

The table lists this clone with a few counts. The rearrangement links TRBV28 to TRBJ2-3; a possible D gene is TRBD1 (5 bases). The CDR3 is 15 residues long. With 6 bases removed from V and 1 base from J, the gap between germline ends came to 14 bases. From germline, CDR1 is MDHEN and CDR2 SYDVKM. The CDR3: CASRVRQGGTDTQYF. DNA of the CDR3: TGTGCCAGCAGGGTAAGGCAAGGGGGCACAGATACGCAGTATTTT.

The genes are TRBV7-9 and TRBJ2-7; 9 nucleotides line up with TRBD1. The J segment lost 5 bases and the V segment lost 5 bases, leaving 7 bases of the junction unmatched. The CDR3 contains 14 residues. Looked up from germline, CDR1 is SEHNR and CDR2 is FQNEAQ (reference sequence). CDR3 loop: CASSPGDRVNEQYF. The CDR3 DNA is TGTGCCAGCAGCCCAGGGGACAGGGTAAACGAGCAGTACTTC.

The genes are TRBV19 and TRBJ1-5; D gene uncertain. The CDR3 extends over 18 amino acids. Germline V CDR1 and CDR2: LNHDA, SQIVND (reference sequence). Trimming took off 0 bases at V and 2 bases at J, with 17 bases between the two ends. The CDR3 region is CASSIDPEGFGGNQPQHF. The CDR3 coding sequence is TGTGCCAGTAGTATAGATCCGGAAGGATTCGGAGGCAATCAGCCCCAGCATTTT.

This chain connects TRBV18 to TRBJ1-2; TRBD1 matches at 11 bases. The V segment lost 0 bases and the J segment 3 bases; nucleotides outside the gene matches: 3. The V gene's germline CDR1 is KGHSH and CDR2 LQKENI. CDR3 length equals 16 residues. The chain's CDR3 is CASSPPDRGLHYGYTF. As DNA, the CDR3 is TGTGCCAGCTCACCACCGGACAGGGGGCTTCACTATGGCTACACCTTC. The full variable domain, in which reference TRBV18 and TRBJ1-2 provide the parts outside the CDR3, is NAGVMQNPRHLVRRRGQEARLRCSPMKGHSHVYWYRQLPEEGLKFMVYLQKENIIDESGMPKERFSAEFPKEGPSILRIQQVVRGDSAAYFCASSPPDRGLHYGYTFGSGTRLTVV.

J is TRBJ2-3 and V is TRBV5-5; D tentatively fits TRBD1 or TRBD2 (5 bases each). The CDR3 contains 13 residues. V was cut by 0 bases and J by 6 bases, with 8 bases left in between. Germline V lookup: CDR1 SGHKS, CDR2 YYEKEE (reference sequence). This CDR3 is CASSLEGDDTQYF. The CDR3 nucleotides read TGTGCCAGCAGCTTGGAAGGGGACGATACGCAGTATTTT.

The chain links TRBV7-9 to TRBJ2-2; 7 nucleotides match TRBD1. CDR3 length: 16 amino acids. Germline CDR1 is SEHNR and CDR2 is FQNEAQ (reference sequence). J was trimmed by 0 bases and V by 4 bases; bases with no gene match: 5. The DNA for the CDR3 is TGTGCCAGCAGCTCAGGACAGGCCACGAACACCGGGGAGCTGTTTTTT. Translation gives CASSSGQATNTGELFF.

The rearrangement links TRBV5-1 to TRBJ2-7; D not resolved. CDR1 is SGHRS, CDR2 YFSETQ, per germline. Trimming removed 5 bases from V and 0 bases from J, with 9 bases in between. CDR3 length: 13 residues. CDR3 nucleotide sequence: TGCGCCAGCAGTATAGCAGCCTCCTACGAGCAGTACTTC. It encodes CASSIAASYEQYF.

The count of this clone is one. This chain links TRBV6-6 with TRBJ2-7; D unresolved. This CDR3 spans 13 amino acids. Trimming pared 0 bases from V and 3 bases from J, leaving 6 bases between. Germline CDR1 reads MNHNY; CDR2 reads SVGAGI (reference sequence). The CDR3, as DNA: TGTGCCAGCAGTTACTCCCCACTCTACGAGCAGTACTTC. It codes for CASSYSPLYEQYF.